This T cell receptor beta chain was sequenced for a study of blood T cell repertoires in COVID-19. While infection was still active, Seattle patients were enrolled and then followed longitudinally. Authors' methods: Reference gene primer amplification yielded estimated nucleated cell counts. This table comes from immunoSEQ multiplex PCR, and its TCRdb copy is limited to in-frame clones, with some not included. V, J and clone size reflect that table, while D and trimming were determined from the DNA. The sample yields about 68,000 clones, 80% to 90% seen once. This TCR came from a man at least 80 years old with COVID-19, enrolled during active disease. Sequencing was carried out using peripheral blood.

The CDR3 bases are TGTGCCAGCAGCTTATCGGGGTTGGCCAAAAACATTCAGTACTTC. Residues: CASSLSGLAKNIQYF. The chain recombines TRBV3-1 (or the pseudogene TRBV3-2) with TRBJ2-4; D may be TRBD2 (5 bases). CDR1 is LGHDT, CDR2 YNNKEL, per germline (reference sequence). CDR3 length equals 15 residues. Trimming pared 5 bases from V and 1 base from J, leaving 12 bases between.